A single T cell receptor beta chain is shown here with its context. The antigen is undetermined. Vbeta (60) and Jbeta (13) primers were used in the PCR. Produced via immunoSEQ multiplex PCR; TCRdb's table is partial and in-frame only. Of under 150,000 clones in the sample, approximately 60% were seen once. The source of the sample is a study of cytomegalovirus exposure and HLA in healthy donors. General study results and limits: Being productive about 90% or about 30% of the time was typical of most TCR beta V segments in an earlier analysis. CMV serostatus alone was available as immune exposure information.

Germline V gives CDR1 LNHDA, CDR2 SQIVND (reference sequence). V was trimmed by 6 bases and J by 5 bases, leaving 13 bases between them. The length of the CDR3 is 13 residues. This sequence was found in a woman in her thirties or forties in good health and CMV-seronegative. Specimen: PBMCs. The gene calls are TRBV19 and TRBJ1-2, with D possibly TRBD1 on 5 matching bases. CDR3 loop: CASSDSAGYGYTF. CDR3 in DNA: TGTGCCAGTAGCGACAGTGCAGGGTATGGCTACACCTTC.